This T cell receptor (beta chain) was identified during a study of molecular identifiers for immune sequencing clone quantification. TCRdb re-called the PCR reads through MiXCR, storing one row per CDR3 protein. The sample lists about 640,000 distinct CDR3 sequences; 20% were seen once. Study results and caveats: Clonotypes topping 20 RNA copies carried over 98% of effector molecules but under 1% of naive ones. The sizes of highly expanded clones could be underestimated when identical TCR molecules share a barcode.

This clonotype was seen only a few times. Its antigen is undetermined. A read error may be the cause here, since a much bigger clone is one base away. V shed 9 bases, J shed 8 bases, and the junction held 5 bases outside the gene matches. This CDR3 comprises 11 residues. CDR1 SNHLY and CDR2 FYNNEI come from the germline V gene. This clonotype originated in a human donor in good health. Some libraries in this study had Jurkat cell RNA spiked in. Sequences were obtained from naive CD8+ T cells from blood, with Jurkat cell RNA spiked in. Noted subset: FACS-sorted CD8+CD4-CCR7+CD45RA+ naive T cells. V gene TRBV2 combines with J gene TRBJ2-3; 7 nucleotides line up with TRBD2. The CDR3 DNA is TGTGCCAGTGACACGGGGGGTACGCAGTATTTT. Protein: CASDTGGTQYF.